A selection of T cell receptor beta chains follows, all from one sample in a study of T cell repertoires in cytomegalovirus infection. From the reads, TCRdb called clonotypes with MiXCR, one entry per CDR3 protein. Of approximately 630,000 distinct CDR3 sequences in the sample, 20% to 25% were seen once. What was sequenced was CD8+ T cells from PBMCs. These receptors were obtained from a human donor in good health (CMV status not recorded). Some clones in this sample may be carry-over from other donors' samples. The CDR3 runs from the conserved cysteine through the conserved F or W. The D gene is left open where the match is weak. The listing skips clone size in some rows; elsewhere it reads once, few, many or a size class.

>few|TRBV7-2|-|TRBJ2-7
CASSLTFAGTSYEQYF
>-|TRBV6-6|-|TRBJ2-2
CASSLPGTQAGELFF
>-|TRBV15|-|TRBJ1-2
CATSREDPKYGYTF
>few|TRBV6-2/TRBV6-3|-|TRBJ1-2
CASSYGRGNYGYTF
>-|TRBV18|TRBD1|TRBJ2-1
CASWPGQGNEQFF
>few|TRBV7-9|-|TRBJ1-1
CASRSPGGNTEAFF
>many|TRBV6-1|TRBD2|TRBJ2-1
CASNPVAGGRDEQFF
>-|TRBV7-6|-|TRBJ2-2
CAILGGLSNTGELFF
>-|TRBV7-9|TRBD1|TRBJ1-5
CASSFGTGALNQPQHF
>-|TRBV29-1|TRBD2|TRBJ2-7
CSVEDLGLGYEQYF
>once|TRBV28|-|TRBJ2-5
CASSHDREGWEETQYF
>-|TRBV7-9|-|TRBJ1-1
CASSSLPGETEAFF
>many|TRBV7-2|-|TRBJ1-6
CASSFVPQRSPLHF
>many|TRBV7-6|-|TRBJ1-4
CASSLGGPSNEKLFF
>-|TRBV28|TRBD1|TRBJ2-1
CASSLEPGQTYNEQFF
>few|TRBV12-3/TRBV12-4|-|TRBJ2-2
CASSPPRVDTGELFF
>many|TRBV7-2|-|TRBJ2-7
CASSYGTRYEQYF
>few|TRBV6-6|-|TRBJ2-1
CATQGWGVYNEQFF
>many|TRBV7-2|-|TRBJ2-3
CASSLEVRITDTQYF
>-|TRBV6-2/TRBV6-3|TRBD2|TRBJ2-5
CASWWLAGGQETQYF
>-|TRBV4-2|-|TRBJ2-2
CASSPRDRGGTGELFF
>-|TRBV20-1|TRBD1|TRBJ1-2
CSAWTGANGYTF
>few|TRBV6-6|TRBD1|TRBJ2-7
CASSYSSTGDLYEQYF
>-|TRBV5-1|-|TRBJ1-3
CASSSSGVVGNTIYF
>many|TRBV28|-|TRBJ2-1
CASSSTYNEQFF
>-|TRBV20-1|TRBD2|TRBJ2-3
CSARAGVASGGTDTQYF
>few|TRBV20-1|TRBD1|TRBJ2-5
CSVPRGQKSSSQETQYF
>few|TRBV29-1|TRBD1|TRBJ1-2
CSIRTGDYGYTF
>few|TRBV29-1|-|TRBJ2-7
CSVGDPSYEQYF
>many|TRBV7-6|TRBD1|TRBJ1-2
CASRRTGEYGYTF
>few|TRBV7-6|-|TRBJ2-2
CASSFVPGLPLNTGELFF
>-|TRBV10-3|TRBD1|TRBJ2-3
CAISESNRGPDTQYF
>-|TRBV2|-|TRBJ2-5
CASSVRGDQETQYF
>-|TRBV28|TRBD2|TRBJ2-1
CASSTILAGGQYNEQFF
>many|TRBV25-1|TRBD1|TRBJ2-5
CASRTGGETQYF
>-|TRBV28|TRBD1|TRBJ1-1
CANSPITGVGTEAFF
>-|TRBV29-1|-|TRBJ2-3
CSVVSWTNTDTQYF
>-|TRBV7-9|-|TRBJ1-1
CASSSSDIMNTEAFF
>-|TRBV5-6|TRBD2|TRBJ2-7
CASSLEGGTHYEQYF
>few|TRBV24-1|-|TRBJ1-1
CATSDPEGTEAFF
>few|TRBV7-2|-|TRBJ2-3
CASSLLAISTDTQYF
>many|TRBV12-3/TRBV12-4|-|TRBJ2-5
CASSSNPEGTQYF
>many|TRBV14|TRBD1|TRBJ1-6
CASSQGPRDSYNSPLHF
>-|TRBV18|-|TRBJ2-3
CASSPSKLGRAPTDTQYF
>few|TRBV20-1|TRBD1|TRBJ1-1
CSAAETGRRTEAFF
>many|TRBV7-6|TRBD2|TRBJ2-1
CASRQRGTSGGYNEQFF
>-|TRBV4-1|TRBD1|TRBJ2-5
CASSRGGITPETQYF
>-|TRBV11-2|-|TRBJ2-7
CASSYGQFTYEQYF
>-|TRBV6-5|-|TRBJ2-5
CASSYSATYQETQYF
>-|TRBV5-1|TRBD1|TRBJ2-3
CASSNTGGKADTQYF
>few|TRBV7-9|-|TRBJ2-3
CASSSERASTDTQYF
>-|TRBV20-1|-|TRBJ2-7
CSAIDSKTYEQYF